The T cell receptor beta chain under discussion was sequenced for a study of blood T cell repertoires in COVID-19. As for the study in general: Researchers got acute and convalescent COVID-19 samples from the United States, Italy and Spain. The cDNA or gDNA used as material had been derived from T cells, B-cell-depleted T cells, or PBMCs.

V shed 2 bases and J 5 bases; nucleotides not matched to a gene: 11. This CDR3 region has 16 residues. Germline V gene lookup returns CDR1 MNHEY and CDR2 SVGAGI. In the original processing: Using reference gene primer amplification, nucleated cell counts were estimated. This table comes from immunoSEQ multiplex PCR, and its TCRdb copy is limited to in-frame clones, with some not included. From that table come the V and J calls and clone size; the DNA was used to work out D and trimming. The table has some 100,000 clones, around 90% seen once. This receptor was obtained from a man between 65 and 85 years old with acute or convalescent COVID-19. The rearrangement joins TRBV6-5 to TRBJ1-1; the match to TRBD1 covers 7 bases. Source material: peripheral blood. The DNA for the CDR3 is TGTGCCAGCAGTTACACAGCGAACAGGGGCAATACTGAAGCTTTCTTT. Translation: CASSYTANRGNTEAFF.